Each of the 5 T cell receptor beta chains below was sequenced from the same sample in a study of blood T cell repertoires in COVID-19. Profiling relied on immunoSEQ multiplex PCR, and the TCRdb table lists in-frame clones only, not all of them. The sample lists approximately 200,000 clones, 85% occurring once. The sequencing input was PBMCs or T cells enriched from blood (not recorded which). Receptors originate from a man in his forties who had recovered from COVID-19.

The rearrangement joins TRBV6-5 to TRBJ2-5; 7 bases fit TRBD1. The CDR3 totals 12 residues. Germline V gene lookup returns CDR1 MNHEY and CDR2 SVGAGI. V trimming: 6 bases; J trimming: 4 bases; junction bases outside the gene matches: 2. The CDR3: CASRHRGETQYF. The DNA for the CDR3 is TGTGCCAGCAGGCACAGGGGAGAGACCCAGTACTTC.

The chain uses TRBV10-3 and TRBJ1-1; unclear D gene. Germline values: CDR1 ENHRY, CDR2 SYGVKD. Trimming shortened V by 6 bases and J by 0 bases, and 14 bases separated the two germline ends. This CDR3 is built from 15 residues. For the CDR3, the DNA is TGTGCCATCAGAAAAGATGGAGTTTTGAACACTGAAGCTTTCTTT. Protein sequence: CAIRKDGVLNTEAFF.

The chain recombines TRBV4-2 with TRBJ1-5; 11 nucleotides line up with TRBD1. The V and J ends lost 3 bases and 2 bases, in that order; junction bases with no gene match: 3. The germline gives CDR1 LGHNA, CDR2 YNFKEQ. CDR3 length: 16 amino acids. CDR3 in amino acids: CASSQGDRGGNQPQHF. DNA of the CDR3: TGTGCCAGCAGCCAGGGGGACAGGGGGGGCAATCAGCCCCAGCATTTT.

The chain links TRBV10-2 to TRBJ2-2; 9 nucleotides agree with TRBD1. The length of the CDR3 is 12 residues. Germline V gene sequence: CDR1 WSHSY, CDR2 SAAADI. V lost 10 bases, J lost 6 bases, and 3 bases stayed unmatched. The CDR3 DNA is TGCGCCACCGGGACAGGGTCCGGGGAGCTGTTTTTT. Protein sequence: CATGTGSGELFF.

CDR3 coding DNA: TGTGCCAGCAGTTCACTCACAGGCCTCTATGGCTACACCTTC. Translated, it gives CASSSLTGLYGYTF. The chain is built from TRBV2 and TRBJ1-2; D is possibly TRBD1 (5 bases). Germline CDR1 is SNHLY and CDR2 is FYNNEI. The CDR3 is 14 residues long. V dropped 5 bases and J dropped 4 bases, with 14 bases sitting between them.